The table lists the clone carrying this T cell receptor beta chain with a few counts. This record comes from a study of blood T cell repertoires in COVID-19. Study information: Sources were T cells, B-cell-depleted T cells, or PBMCs; the material itself was cDNA or gDNA.

Per the study methods: Amplified reference gene primers provided the basis for estimating nucleated cell counts. Produced via immunoSEQ multiplex PCR; TCRdb's table is partial and in-frame only. V, J and clone size reflect that table, while D and trimming were determined from the DNA. The repertoire holds around 120,000 clones, with over 70% as singletons. V lost 2 bases and J lost 4; bases outside the gene matches: 8. Germline-derived CDR1 and CDR2 are LNHNV and YYDKDF (reference sequence). This CDR3 is built from 16 residues. The sample comprised peripheral blood. The rearrangement joins TRBV15 to TRBJ1-1, with 9 bases identical to TRBD1. This TCR was sampled from a man between 65 and 85 years old with acute or convalescent COVID-19. CDR3 DNA: TGTGCCACCAGCAGATATATCGGGACAGGGAGCACTGAAGCTTTCTTT. Protein: CATSRYIGTGSTEAFF.